These T cell receptor beta chains were read from a single sample in a study of OX40 agonist ivuxolimab in advanced cancers. TCRdb's table, derived via immunoSEQ multiplex PCR, lists solely in-frame clones and lacks some. The sample records more than 65,000 clones, just under 95% being singletons. The sample here was CD4+ or CD8+ T cells sorted from blood, taken in a trial of the OX40 agonist ivuxolimab. The receptor source for this set is an adult with an advanced solid tumor such as melanoma, head and neck, liver or kidney cancer. CDR3s include the opening cysteine and the closing phenylalanine or tryptophan. The D gene is left open where the match is weak.

>TRBV7-8|15|TRBJ2-2|TRBD1
CASSLDIGTAGELFF
TGTGCCAGCAGCTTAGATATAGGGACAGCCGGGGAGCTGTTTTTT
>TRBV5-4|14|TRBJ2-2|.
CASSFWGDTGELFF
TGTGCCAGCAGCTTCTGGGGGGACACCGGGGAGCTGTTTTTT
>TRBV4-3|16|TRBJ1-4|TRBD1
CASSQDGTGGDEKLFF
TGCGCCAGCAGCCAAGATGGGACAGGGGGCGATGAAAAACTGTTTTTT
>TRBV5-4|15|TRBJ1-3|.
CASSSGDFSGNTIYF
TGTGCCAGCAGCTCTGGGGACTTCTCTGGAAACACCATATATTTT
>TRBV4-1|13|TRBJ1-1|.
CASSQGWGNLAFF
TGCGCCAGCAGCCAAGGGTGGGGGAATCTTGCTTTCTTT
>TRBV27|16|TRBJ1-5|TRBD1
CASSKRTGVGSQPQHF
TGTGCCAGCAGTAAACGCACAGGGGTGGGGTCTCAGCCCCAGCATTTT
>TRBV11-3|14|TRBJ2-7|TRBD1
CASSWTGADSEQYF
TGTGCCAGCAGCTGGACAGGGGCAGACAGCGAGCAGTACTTC
>TRBV6-5|16|TRBJ2-5|.
CASSYQAGRDQETQYF
TGTGCCAGCAGTTACCAGGCGGGGCGGGACCAAGAGACCCAGTACTTC
>TRBV7-6|15|TRBJ2-7|TRBD2
CASSASGTSGYEQYF
TGTGCCAGCAGCGCCTCGGGGACTAGCGGCTACGAGCAGTACTTC
>TRBV19|14|TRBJ1-1|.
CASSIGLGSTEAFF
TGTGCCAGTAGTATAGGCCTGGGTAGCACTGAAGCTTTCTTT
>TRBV4-1|18|TRBJ2-1|.
CASSQELRDWSSYNEQFF
TGCGCCAGCAGCCAGGAACTAAGGGACTGGAGCTCCTACAATGAGCAGTTCTTC
>TRBV4-3|17|TRBJ2-3|.
CASSQDPDYSGTDTQYF
TGCGCCAGCAGCCAAGATCCAGACTACTCGGGCACAGATACGCAGTATTTT
>TRBV11-2|13|TRBJ1-2|.
CASSLWADGGYTF
TGTGCCAGCAGCTTATGGGCCGACGGTGGCTACACCTTC
>TRBV11-2|14|TRBJ2-5|.
CASSHPTGQETQYF
TGTGCCAGCAGCCACCCCACAGGGCAAGAGACCCAGTACTTC
>TRBV4-3|17|TRBJ1-2|.
CASSGTGTAASNYGYTF
TGCGCCAGCAGCGGGACCGGGACCGCCGCTTCTAACTATGGCTACACCTTC
>TRBV11-2|14|TRBJ1-1|.
CASSPTPPGTEAFF
TGTGCCAGCAGCCCAACCCCACCGGGCACTGAAGCTTTCTTT
>TRBV9|16|TRBJ2-1|TRBD2
CASSVAGVGSYNEQFF
TGTGCCAGCAGCGTCGCGGGGGTGGGGTCCTACAATGAGCAGTTCTTC
>TRBV5-4|12|TRBJ2-7|.
CASSTSSYEQYF
TGTGCCAGCAGCACCAGCTCCTACGAGCAGTACTTC
>TRBV28|16|TRBJ1-2|.
CASSPNLRRTNYGYTF
TGTGCCAGCAGCCCTAACCTACGTAGAACTAACTATGGCTACACCTTC
>TRBV28|14|TRBJ2-7|.
CASSLWPSSYEQYF
TGTGCCAGCAGTTTATGGCCGAGCTCCTACGAGCAGTACTTC
>TRBV5-1|13|TRBJ2-1|TRBD1
CASSLADRASEFF
TGCGCCAGCAGCTTGGCAGACAGGGCCTCTGAGTTCTTC
>TRBV4-3|15|TRBJ2-3|TRBD2
CASSQESSGGDTQYF
TGCGCCAGCAGCCAAGAAAGCAGCGGGGGGGATACGCAGTATTTT
>TRBV15|19|TRBJ1-2|TRBD1
CATSRGPGGQGLPGYGYTF
TGTGCCACCAGCAGAGGCCCGGGGGGACAGGGTCTACCGGGCTATGGCTACACCTTC
>TRBV29-1|14|TRBJ2-3|.
CSVEAAVVTDTQYF
TGCAGCGTTGAGGCCGCAGTTGTCACAGATACGCAGTATTTT
>TRBV4-3|17|TRBJ2-5|TRBD2
CASSQDGGGRKQETQYF
TGCGCCAGCAGCCAAGACGGTGGCGGGAGGAAACAAGAGACCCAGTACTTC
>TRBV7-9|16|TRBJ2-7|.
CASTLGDSWYPYEQYF
TGTGCCAGCACTTTGGGCGACAGTTGGTATCCCTACGAGCAGTACTTC
>TRBV19|11|TRBJ2-7|TRBD1
CASTWSQGEYF
TGTGCCAGTACTTGGTCGCAGGGGGAGTACTTC